This is a list of T cell receptor beta chains from one sample in a study of CD8+ T cells in alopecia areata. Profiling relied on immunoSEQ multiplex PCR, and the TCRdb table lists in-frame clones only, not all of them. The sample includes about 160,000 clones, 50% to 70% of them seen just once. The sequencing here drew on CD4+ T cells sorted from blood, taken at week 4, from a patient treated with tofacitinib. These receptors were obtained from a human donor with alopecia areata. CDR3s include the opening cysteine and the closing phenylalanine or tryptophan. The order of the fields is V gene, J gene, clone size, D gene, CDR3 DNA, CDR3 protein. A D gene is named only where the DNA matches it firmly. Rows may omit the clone size; those that give it use once, few, many or a size class.

TRBV29-1,TRBJ2-4,-,-,TGCAGCGTTGGGTCCGTAAACATTCAGTACTTC,CSVGSVNIQYF
TRBV5-1,TRBJ2-2,-,-,TGCGCCAGCAGCTTGCGGCAGGCCCACACCGGGGAGCTGTTTTTT,CASSLRQAHTGELFF
TRBV5-1,TRBJ2-7,-,-,TGCGCCAGCAGCTTGGCCGTGGGGTACGAGCAGTACTTC,CASSLAVGYEQYF
TRBV10-3,TRBJ1-6,-,-,TGTGCCATCAGTGACCCAGCTAGAGGGGCAGGGACTAATTCACCCCTCCACTTT,CAISDPARGAGTNSPLHF
TRBV6-5,TRBJ1-6,-,-,TGTGCCAGCAGTCAACAGACAGGCTATAATTCACCCCTCCACTTT,CASSQQTGYNSPLHF
TRBV4-2,TRBJ2-3,few,TRBD1,TGTGCCAGCAGCCACAGACAGGGGGTAGGAGATACGCAGTATTTT,CASSHRQGVGDTQYF
TRBV29-1,TRBJ1-2,-,-,TGCAGCGTCGCGGAAGGGAGGGGATATGGCTACACCTTC,CSVAEGRGYGYTF
TRBV7-2,TRBJ1-5,-,-,TGTGCCAGCAGCTTAGGAGGTTGGGGGTTTGGGCAGCCCCAGCATTTT,CASSLGGWGFGQPQHF
TRBV7-2,TRBJ1-5,few,-,TGTGCCAGCAGCTTAGTCCAGAAAAGCAATCAGCCCCAGCATTTT,CASSLVQKSNQPQHF
TRBV29-1,TRBJ2-3,-,-,TGCAGCGTTGAGGTGCAGCCCACAGATACGCAGTATTTT,CSVEVQPTDTQYF
TRBV4-1,TRBJ2-3,few,-,TGCGCCAGCAGCCCCCTTGGGCTAATCACAGATACGCAGTATTTT,CASSPLGLITDTQYF
TRBV30,TRBJ2-6,few,-,TGTGCCTGGGGCACAGGGAATGGGGCCAACGTCCTGACTTTC,CAWGTGNGANVLTF
TRBV29-1,TRBJ1-2,-,-,TGCAGTACCGGCGAGGATGGCTACACCTTC,CSTGEDGYTF
TRBV2,TRBJ1-5,-,TRBD1,TGTGCCAGCCGGGGGACAGGGAGCAATCAGCCCCAGCATTTT,CASRGTGSNQPQHF
TRBV9,TRBJ1-4,-,TRBD1,TGTGCCAGCAGCCAAGACCCGACAGGGCGGGAAAAACTGTTTTTT,CASSQDPTGREKLFF
TRBV30,TRBJ1-6,-,-,TGTGCCTGGAGTGTCATAGAGGTTGTTTCACCCCTCCACTTT,CAWSVIEVVSPLHF
TRBV27,TRBJ2-7,-,-,TGTGCCAGCAGTCCCTCGTCCCCCCCCTACGAGCAGTACTTC,CASSPSSPPYEQYF
TRBV2,TRBJ1-5,-,TRBD1,TGTGCCAGCAGGGGACAGGTTAGCAATCAGCCCCAGCATTTT,CASRGQVSNQPQHF
TRBV9,TRBJ1-6,-,-,TGTGCCAGCAGCCTAGAACCCGGGGCGATGGGTTCACCCCTCCACTTT,CASSLEPGAMGSPLHF
TRBV30,TRBJ1-6,-,-,TGTGCCTGGGGACAGTCTCTCCTTAAGGCCCTCCACTTT,CAWGQSLLKALHF
TRBV6-1,TRBJ1-6,-,TRBD1,TGTGCCACCCTTGGGACAGGGGGCTTTTATTCACCCCTCCACTTT,CATLGTGGFYSPLHF
TRBV29-1,TRBJ2-3,-,TRBD2,TGCAGCGGAACTAGCGGGGGGGCAACAGATACGCAGTATTTT,CSGTSGGATDTQYF
TRBV19,TRBJ1-5,few,TRBD1,TGTGCCAGTAGTGACAGGGGCAATCAGCCCCAGCATTTT,CASSDRGNQPQHF
TRBV4-1,TRBJ1-2,-,TRBD1,TGTGCCAGCAGCCAAGAGGACAGGGGTGCCGATGGCTACACCTTC,CASSQEDRGADGYTF
TRBV5-1,TRBJ2-7,-,-,TGCGCCAGCAGCCCCACCGCAGACAGCTTCTACGAGCAGTACTTC,CASSPTADSFYEQYF
TRBV6-5,TRBJ2-7,-,-,TGTGCCAGCAGAGCCAGGGTCTCCTACGAGCAGTACTTC,CASRARVSYEQYF
TRBV5-1,TRBJ2-5,few,TRBD1,TGCGCCAGCAACGGCAGGGGGACCTTCCAAGAGACCCAGTACTTC,CASNGRGTFQETQYF
TRBV18,TRBJ2-7,-,-,-,CASSLDKGVYEQYF
TRBV30,TRBJ1-2,once,-,TGTGCCTGTGTACGGGGGCTTAACTATGGCTACACCTTC,CACVRGLNYGYTF
TRBV10-3,TRBJ2-7,-,-,TGTGCCATCAGCCCCACGACTGTGGAGCAGTACTTC,CAISPTTVEQYF
TRBV30,TRBJ2-7,few,-,TGTGCCTGGAGCCCCGTCCTTCGGGAGCAGTACTTC,CAWSPVLREQYF
TRBV30,TRBJ1-6,-,-,TGTGCCTGGAACGACAGGCAGGATTCACCCCTCCACTTT,CAWNDRQDSPLHF
TRBV7-9,TRBJ1-5,-,-,TGTGCCAGCAGCTTAATCGCTCCCCATCGGACCTATAGCAATCAGCCCCAGCATTTT,CASSLIAPHRTYSNQPQHF
TRBV29-1,TRBJ2-5,-,TRBD1,TGCAGCGTTGAAAACAGGGGGGAGACCCAGTACTTC,CSVENRGETQYF
TRBV5-6,TRBJ2-5,few,-,TGTGCCAGCAGCTTGATGCAGGTTAACCGGGAGACCCAGTACTTC,CASSLMQVNRETQYF
TRBV7-2,TRBJ1-1,-,-,TGTGCCAGCAGCGTACCCGGGACGCCCGAAGCTTTCTTT,CASSVPGTPEAFF
TRBV7-2,TRBJ2-7,-,TRBD2,TGTGCCAGCAGCTTGACTAGCGCCTACGAGCAGTACTTC,CASSLTSAYEQYF
TRBV6-5,TRBJ1-2,-,TRBD1,TGTGCCAGCAGCCGGAGGGACAGATACTATGGCTACACCTTC,CASSRRDRYYGYTF
TRBV2,TRBJ1-6,once,-,TGTGCCAGCAGTGCTCTCACGGGTCCGGGATCACCCCTCCACTTT,CASSALTGPGSPLHF
TRBV29-1,TRBJ1-1,-,-,TGCAGCGCGTCGCCGGTGAACACTGAAGCTTTCTTT,CSASPVNTEAFF
TRBV9,TRBJ1-5,-,TRBD1,TGTGCCAGCAGCGTAGCTAACAGGGGGCTCGATCAGCCCCAGCATTTT,CASSVANRGLDQPQHF
TRBV6-5,TRBJ1-1,-,-,TGTGCCAGCAGTACGAACACTGAAGCTTTCTTT,CASSTNTEAFF
TRBV9,TRBJ2-3,once,-,TGTGCCAGCAGCCCAAGTGTCGGACAGCTAGATACGCAGTATTTT,CASSPSVGQLDTQYF
TRBV2,TRBJ1-6,once,-,TGTGCCAGCATGGCATGGGGGCGTGATTCACCCCTCCACTTT,CASMAWGRDSPLHF
TRBV15,TRBJ1-2,-,TRBD1,TGTGCCACCAGCAGAGATACAGGGGTTGGGTATGGCTACACCTTC,CATSRDTGVGYGYTF
TRBV6-5,TRBJ2-5,-,TRBD1,TGTGCCAGCAGTTGGAGCCGGACAGGAACGGAGACCCAGTACTTC,CASSWSRTGTETQYF
TRBV29-1,TRBJ1-1,-,TRBD1,TGCAGCGGGGGACAGACGAACACTGAAGCTTTCTTT,CSGGQTNTEAFF
TRBV6-5,TRBJ2-3,-,-,TGTGCCAGCAGTTCGACGGGACCACCTACGCAGTATTTT,CASSSTGPPTQYF
TRBV13,TRBJ2-7,-,TRBD2,TGTGCCAGCAGCGCCCGGACTAGCGGCTACGAGCAGTACTTC,CASSARTSGYEQYF